One and the same sample provided the 4 T cell receptor beta chains below, sequenced in a study of T cell responses to AZD1222 COVID-19 vaccine. TCRdb's copy holds only in-frame clones and misses some; the assay was immunoSEQ multiplex PCR. The sample has 150,000 to 190,000 clones; 90% are singletons. The sample consisted of peripheral blood, taken on day 0 of AZD1222 vaccination. The receptors originated from an adult in good health.

The chain employs TRBV19 and TRBJ2-1; 9 bases line up with TRBD2. V was pared by 3 bases and J by 2 bases, with 5 bases of the junction left unmatched. The CDR3 totals 16 residues. The germline CDR1 and CDR2 sequences are LNHDA and SQIVND (reference sequence). This CDR3 reads CASSIRVAGAYNEQFF. In DNA form, the CDR3 reads TGTGCCAGTAGTATTCGGGTAGCGGGGGCCTACAATGAGCAGTTCTTC.

The chain recombines TRBV28 with TRBJ1-2; 7 nucleotides align to TRBD1. V shed 3 bases and J 9 bases; nucleotides not matched to a gene: 10. Looked up from germline, CDR1 is MDHEN and CDR2 is SYDVKM. The CDR3 has 14 residues. The CDR3 is CASSFPGQSSSYTF. The CDR3 bases are TGTGCCAGCAGTTTCCCGGGACAGTCATCGAGCTACACCTTC.

The gene calls are TRBV19 and TRBJ1-5; D unclear. This CDR3 has 15 amino acids. Trimming cost V 3 bases and J 2 bases, with 11 bases left between them. Germline V CDR1 and CDR2: LNHDA, SQIVND (reference sequence). The CDR3: CASSMPGRGNQPQHF. In DNA, the CDR3 is TGTGCCAGTAGTATGCCGGGAAGAGGCAATCAGCCCCAGCATTTT.

The chain uses TRBV6-5 and TRBJ2-7, with a weak D call TRBD1 (9 bases). Per germline, CDR1 MNHEY and CDR2 SVGAGI. V was cut by 5 bases and J by 8 bases, with 22 bases left in between. There are 15 residues in the CDR3. Here the CDR3 DNA reads TGTGCCAGCAGTCCGGGGGGGACAGGGAGTTTGAAGCAGTACTTC. Protein product: CASSPGGTGSLKQYF.